This T cell receptor (beta chain) was sequenced in a study of CD8 T cells in ankylosing spondylitis. Study outcomes and limitations: Researchers report that disease-linked clones proved CD8+ and relatively rare in peripheral blood. Reportedly, significant enrichment of disease-linked clones occurred in matched ankylosing spondylitis synovial fluid. A motif of 7 to 9 highly homologous TCR beta variants was seen as apparently characteristic of ankylosing spondylitis blood.

Trimming left V 3 bases short and J 7 bases short, with 10 bases between. CDR3 length: 13 residues. The germline V gene encodes CDR1 SEHNR and CDR2 FQNEAQ (reference sequence). In TCRdb, the 5' RACE reads were re-called with MiXCR into one record per CDR3 protein. The profile shows 90,000 to 120,000 distinct CDR3 sequences, 24% of them singletons. In regard to this clonotype: No antigen is known for it.

The sequencing sample was made of synovial fluid, either unsorted or a sorted T cell fraction (not recorded which). This clonotype was sampled from a male donor with ankylosing spondylitis. The gene calls are TRBV7-9 and TRBJ2-1, with a possible D match to TRBD1 (5 bases). In DNA, the CDR3 is TGTGCCAGCAGCTTCCAGGGAATGAATGAGCAGTTCTTC. Protein product: CASSFQGMNEQFF. The whole variable domain, remainder taken from reference TRBV7-9 and TRBJ2-1, is DTGVSQNPRHKITKRGQNVTFRCDPISEHNRLYWYRQTLGQGPEFLTYFQNEAQLEKSRLLSDRFSAERPKGSFSTLEIQRTEQGDSAMYLCASSFQGMNEQFFGPGTRLTVL.